The clone carrying this T cell receptor beta chain was seen many times. Its specificity is unknown. Researchers made TCR beta libraries by using iRepertoire HTBI primers and running Arm-PCR on CDR3 regions. TCRdb re-called the multiplex PCR reads with MiXCR, one entry per CDR3 protein. The data contain roughly 500,000 distinct CDR3 sequences, around 13% of them singletons. The entry originates in a study of regulatory T cells in long-lasting Graves disease. Study conclusions and caveats: With approximately 2,500 shared public clonotypes, persistent patients exceeded new patients, who shared more than 900. Relative to newly diagnosed Graves' patients, persistent ones had lower TCR diversity.

V lost 3 bases to trimming and J lost 10 bases; unmatched junction nucleotides: 7. The germline gives CDR1 SNHLY, CDR2 FYNNEI. The CDR3 extends over 15 amino acids. Specified time point: newly diagnosed GD, antithyroid drugs for less than 3 months. With RNA extracted from PBMCs as input, the TCR library was made. All patients originated from an endocrinology department located in Xi'an, China. This sample was also put to use in a study of T cells in Graves' hyperthyroidism and ophthalmopathy. That work states: Orbital computed tomography and thyroid ultrasound, together with serum TRAb and thyroxine and clinical symptoms, were used for diagnoses.

The TCR comes from a woman in her thirties with Graves disease. The chain uses TRBV2 and TRBJ2-1; TRBD2 aligns across 12 bases. Sequenced here: peripheral blood mononuclear cells (PBMCs), sampled at new diagnosis, from a patient treated with antithyroid drugs. The chain's CDR3 is CASSERLAGDREQFF. In DNA, the CDR3 is TGTGCCAGCAGTGAGCGACTAGCGGGAGACAGGGAGCAGTTCTTC.